The 32 T cell receptor beta chains in this list originate from one sample, sequenced in a study of blood T cell repertoires in COVID-19. Clones were sequenced by immunoSEQ multiplex PCR, and TCRdb holds only the in-frame ones, with some missing. The table includes 150,000 to 200,000 clones, roughly 86% detected once. Sequencing was carried out using peripheral blood. Receptor source: a woman between 45 and 65 years old with acute or convalescent COVID-19.

The chain carries TRBV6-2 or TRBV6-3 and TRBJ1-2; no firm D call. Trimming stripped 4 bases from V and 2 bases from J, with 11 bases between. Germline assignment: CDR1 MNHEY and CDR2 SVGEGT. The CDR3 length is 14 residues. CDR3 nucleotide sequence: TGTGCCAGCAGTTCCCCCGGGATAAACTATGGCTACACCTTC. It encodes CASSSPGINYGYTF.

The V call is TRBV9, the J call TRBJ1-2, with 9 bases aligning to TRBD1. The CDR3 contains 15 residues. J lost 1 base, V lost 3 bases, and 4 bases had no gene match. CDR1 SGDLS and CDR2 YYNGEE come from the germline V gene. The CDR3 reads CASSAQGAINYGYTF. For the CDR3, the DNA is TGTGCCAGCAGCGCACAGGGGGCGATTAACTATGGCTACACCTTC.

V usage is TRBV10-3 and J usage is TRBJ2-3, with TRBD2 matching 9 bases. CDR3 length equals 15 residues. Unmatched junction bases numbered 4, after V lost 0 bases and J lost 6 bases. Germline values: CDR1 ENHRY, CDR2 SYGVKD. CDR3 amino acids: CAISESWTSDDTQYF. CDR3 nucleotide sequence: TGTGCCATCAGTGAGTCGTGGACTAGCGATGATACGCAGTATTTT.

The chain has TRBV10-3 and TRBJ2-1; 10 bases map to TRBD2. This CDR3 contains 14 residues. The germline CDR1 and CDR2 sequences are ENHRY and SYGVKD. V dropped 4 bases and J dropped 8; count of bases not matched to a gene: 5. For the CDR3, the DNA is TGTGCCATCAGTGGAGCGGGAGGGCCGTATGAGCAGTTCTTC. It translates to CAISGAGGPYEQFF.

The chain has TRBV30 and TRBJ2-7, with D perhaps matching TRBD2 (6 bases). Looked up from germline, CDR1 is GTSNPN and CDR2 is SVGIG (reference sequence). CDR3 length equals 12 residues. The V gene lost 4 bases and the J gene lost 2 bases, with 9 bases spanning the gap. For the CDR3, the DNA is TGTGCCTGGAATTCGGGGGCCTACGAGCAGTACTTC. Protein sequence: CAWNSGAYEQYF.

The chain uses TRBV3-1 (or the pseudogene TRBV3-2) and TRBJ2-7; 12 bases line up with TRBD2. V shed 4 bases, J shed 4 bases, and the junction held 5 bases outside the gene matches. The CDR3 is made up of 15 amino acids. Germline loops: CDR1 LGHDT, CDR2 YNNKEL (reference sequence). CDR3 coding DNA: TGTGCCAGCAGCCTTTGGACTAGCGGGATATACGAGCAGTACTTC. It is translated as CASSLWTSGIYEQYF.

This clone was recorded a few times. This chain connects TRBV7-2 to TRBJ2-1; D might be TRBD2 (7 bases). Germline-derived CDR1 and CDR2 are SGHTA and FQGNSA. The CDR3 has 16 residues. V was clipped by 0 bases and J by 4 bases, with 13 bases between them. The CDR3 DNA reads TGTGCCAGCAGCTTAGCGGCGGGGGCCGGATACAATGAGCAGTTCTTC. Its translation: CASSLAAGAGYNEQFF. The full variable domain, completed using reference TRBV7-2 and TRBJ2-1, is GAGVSQSPSNKVTEKGKDVELRCDPISGHTALYWYRQSLGQGLEFLIYFQGNSAPDKSGLPSDRFSAERTGGSVSTLTIQRTQQEDSAVYLCASSLAAGAGYNEQFFGPGTRLTVL.

The table lists this clone with a count of one. This sequence joins TRBV5-1 and TRBJ1-2; D may be TRBD1 (6 bases). The CDR3 sequence is 13 residues long. V shed 2 bases and J shed 6 bases, with 11 bases lying between them. Germline CDR1 reads SGHRS; CDR2 reads YFSETQ. CDR3 bases: TGCGCCAGCAGCTTCCGGGACATAGATGGCTACACCTTC. The encoded protein is CASSFRDIDGYTF. The entire variable domain, with the rest obtained from reference TRBV5-1 and TRBJ1-2, is as follows: KAGVTQTPRYLIKTRGQQVTLSCSPISGHRSVSWYQQTPGQGLQFLFEYFSETQRNKGNFPGRFSGRQFSNSRSEMNVSTLELGDSALYLCASSFRDIDGYTFGSGTRLTVV.

V usage is TRBV29-1 and J usage is TRBJ2-1; 8 bases fit TRBD1. After removal of 6 bases from V and 5 bases from J, the junction contained 0 bases not matched to a gene. Germline V CDR1 and CDR2: SQVTM, ANQGSEA. The CDR3 loop spans 11 amino acids. CDR3: CSVDRDNEQFF. In nucleotides, the CDR3 is TGCAGCGTGGACAGGGACAATGAGCAGTTCTTC.

The chain employs TRBV2 and TRBJ2-4, with 10 bases aligning to TRBD1. Germline values: CDR1 SNHLY, CDR2 FYNNEI. Trimming cost V 1 base and J 8 bases; bases outside gene matches: 2. The CDR3 spans 14 residues. In nucleotides, the CDR3 is TGTGCCAGCAGTGAAGGACAGGGGGCGTACATTCAGTACTTC. This codes for CASSEGQGAYIQYF.

The rearrangement uses TRBV7-8 and TRBJ2-1, with 13 bases aligning to TRBD2. CDR1 and CDR2 from the germline V gene are SGHVS and FQNEAQ. The CDR3 sequence is 17 residues long. With 5 bases clipped from V and 2 bases from J, the junction kept 6 bases outside the gene matches. As DNA, the CDR3 is TGTGCCAGCAGCCCGACTAGCGGGGGGATGCCCTACAATGAGCAGTTCTTC. Translation: CASSPTSGGMPYNEQFF. Complete variable domain (other parts from reference TRBV7-8 and TRBJ2-1): GAGVSQSPRYKVAKRGQDVALRCDPISGHVSLFWYQQALGQGPEFLTYFQNEAQLDKSGLPSDRFFAERPEGSVSTLKIQRTQQEDSAVYLCASSPTSGGMPYNEQFFGPGTRLTVL.

This rearrangement joins TRBV27 to TRBJ1-1; TRBD1 agrees at 10 bases. V dropped 6 bases and J dropped 1; count of bases not matched to a gene: 2. CDR3 length equals 14 residues. Germline V gene lookup returns CDR1 MNHEY and CDR2 SMNVEV (reference sequence). CDR3 amino acids: CASRRDRGNTEAFF. The CDR3 nucleotides read TGTGCCAGCAGGAGGGACAGGGGGAACACTGAAGCTTTCTTT.

The chain joins TRBV5-1 to TRBJ1-2; a weak D match, TRBD1 (6 bases). CDR1 and CDR2 (germline): SGHRS, YFSETQ. V gave up 1 base and J gave up 6 bases, with 13 bases separating them. This CDR3 is built from 14 residues. The CDR3 nucleotides read TGCGCCAGCAGCTTGCAGGGGCAGGGCGATGGCTACACCTTC. Its protein product is CASSLQGQGDGYTF.

The chain has TRBV5-1 and TRBJ1-6, with D possibly matching TRBD1 (5 bases). V shed 3 bases and J shed 10 bases, with 23 bases lying between them. This CDR3 has 17 residues. Germline V gives CDR1 SGHRS, CDR2 YFSETQ. CDR3 bases: TGCGCCAGCAGCTCCGGGGGTAACAGTCCCCTTCTGTCACCCCTCCACTTT. As protein: CASSSGGNSPLLSPLHF.

The chain links TRBV27 to TRBJ2-5; D might be TRBD2 (6 bases). The CDR3 sequence is 15 residues long. The V gene lost 3 bases and the J gene lost 1 base, with 12 bases spanning the gap. Germline CDR1 MNHEY, CDR2 SMNVEV (reference sequence). CDR3 region: CASSLEGRTQETQYF. As DNA, the CDR3 is TGTGCCAGCAGTTTGGAGGGACGGACCCAAGAGACCCAGTACTTC.

J is TRBJ2-7 and V is TRBV6-5, with D perhaps TRBD1 (5 bases). The CDR3 has 12 residues. The V and J ends lost 5 bases and 2 bases respectively, with 7 bases between them. Germline V CDR1 and CDR2: MNHEY, SVGAGI. The CDR3 here is CASSPDTYEQYF. The CDR3 DNA sequence: TGTGCCAGCAGTCCGGACACCTACGAGCAGTACTTC.

CDR3 loop: CASTRATGGYQPQHF. The CDR3, as DNA: TGTGCCAGCACCCGAGCCACAGGGGGGTATCAGCCCCAGCATTTT. The chain has TRBV6-5 and TRBJ1-5, with 8 bases matching TRBD1. The ends lost 7 bases at V and 5 bases at J; junction bases unmatched: 10. The CDR3 runs to 15 residues. Germline V gene data show CDR1 as MNHEY and CDR2 as SVGAGI.

This chain links TRBV21-1 with TRBJ2-2; the table assigns TRBD2, which was not confirmed against the DNA. TRBV21-1 is recorded as a pseudogene. The CDR3 loop spans 16 amino acids. The CDR3 spells CASSKAGEQTTGELFF. The CDR3 DNA reads TGTGCCAGCAGCAAAGCCGGGGAGCAAACCACCGGGGAGCTGTTTTTT.

The chain combines TRBV18 with TRBJ2-7, with D tentatively TRBD2 (7 bases). The CDR3 totals 15 residues. V lost 4 bases and J 4 bases, leaving 17 bases between the germline ends. Per germline, CDR1 KGHSH and CDR2 LQKENI. The CDR3: CASSQGAGHPYEQYF. CDR3 sequence (DNA): TGTGCCAGCTCACAAGGAGCGGGACACCCATACGAGCAGTACTTC.

The V and J genes are TRBV7-9 and TRBJ1-1, with D uncertain. Germline loops: CDR1 SEHNR, CDR2 FQNEAQ (reference sequence). CDR3 length: 15 amino acids. V was trimmed by 5 bases and J by 0 bases, leaving 13 bases between them. CDR3 protein: CASSPLEPMNTEAFF. The CDR3 DNA follows: TGTGCCAGCAGCCCCCTCGAGCCGATGAACACTGAAGCTTTCTTT.

The V gene is TRBV6-5, the J gene TRBJ1-3, with a weak D call TRBD1 (6 bases). The V and J ends lost 5 bases and 0 bases respectively, with 8 bases between them. This CDR3 spans 14 amino acids. Germline CDR1 is MNHEY and CDR2 is SVGAGI. This CDR3 reads CASSQGTSGNTIYF. The CDR3 region has the DNA TGTGCCAGCAGTCAGGGGACCTCTGGAAACACCATATATTTT.

This clone has a single count. The chain carries TRBV16 and TRBJ2-3, with a possible D match to TRBD1 (6 bases). Germline assignment: CDR1 KGHSY and CDR2 FQNENV. The CDR3 has 16 amino acids. With 0 bases removed from V and 2 bases from J, the gap between germline ends came to 12 bases. The CDR3 bases are TGTGCCAGCAGCCAATCGGGGACAACTACCACAGATACGCAGTATTTT. Protein sequence: CASSQSGTTTTDTQYF.

The chain couples TRBV5-1 to TRBJ2-2; TRBD2 agrees at 13 bases. Trimming took 4 bases from V and 1 from J; bases not matched to a gene: 16. From germline, CDR1 is SGHRS and CDR2 YFSETQ. The CDR3 has 21 residues. The CDR3 protein is CASSRQTLTSGRALNTGELFF. The CDR3 coding sequence is TGCGCCAGCAGCCGTCAAACCCTAACTAGCGGGAGGGCCCTGAACACCGGGGAGCTGTTTTTT.

CDR3: CASSVGLGVSSYTF. In DNA, the CDR3 is TGTGCCAGCAGTGTGGGCTTGGGCGTCTCAAGCTACACCTTC. V and J are TRBV14 and TRBJ1-2; D is unclear. The CDR3 consists of 14 residues. The V end lost 6 bases, the J end lost 9 bases, and 20 bases lay between the germline ends. Germline V gives CDR1 SGHDN, CDR2 FVKESK.

This chain links TRBV2 with TRBJ2-1; maybe TRBD2 (6 bases). Trimming cost V 3 bases and J 6 bases, with 15 bases left between them. Germline lookup yields CDR1 SNHLY and CDR2 FYNNEI. CDR3 size: 15 residues. CDR3: CASSDGGYGTNEQFF. CDR3 coding DNA: TGTGCCAGCAGTGACGGAGGGTACGGAACCAATGAGCAGTTCTTC.

The chain links TRBV7-6 to TRBJ2-2, with D perhaps matching TRBD2 (5 bases). Germline V lookup: CDR1 SGHVS, CDR2 FNYEAQ. The CDR3 length is 16 residues. Trimming pared 2 bases from V and 4 bases from J, leaving 14 bases between. CDR3: CASSLRGGRPTGELFF. The CDR3 DNA reads as TGTGCCAGCAGCTTAAGAGGAGGAAGGCCCACCGGGGAGCTGTTTTTT.

The chain employs TRBV9 and TRBJ2-1; D ambiguous. CDR1 SGDLS and CDR2 YYNGEE come from the germline V gene. V gave up 0 bases and J gave up 5 bases, with 9 bases separating them. The CDR3 is 14 amino acids. CDR3 amino acids: CASSVGGMDNEQFF. The CDR3 bases are TGTGCCAGCAGCGTAGGCGGCATGGACAATGAGCAGTTCTTC. Combining the CDR3 with reference TRBV9 and TRBJ2-1 gives the whole variable domain DSGVTQTPKHLITATGQRVTLRCSPRSGDLSVYWYQQSLDQGLQFLIQYYNGEERAKGNILERFSAQQFPDLHSELNLSSLELGDSALYFCASSVGGMDNEQFFGPGTRLTVL.

This rearrangement joins TRBV21-1 to TRBJ1-6; TRBD1, as called in the table, went unchecked against the DNA. TRBV21-1 corresponds to a pseudogene. This CDR3 has 21 amino acids. CDR3 bases: TGTGCCAGCAGCAAAGGAAAAAGGTCCCGTGGACCGACAGGGCCTAATTCACCCCTCCACTTT. It yields the protein CASSKGKRSRGPTGPNSPLHF.

In this sample, this clone turned up once. The chain is built from TRBV5-1 and TRBJ2-7; 10 nucleotides align to TRBD1. The CDR3 contains 16 residues. V gave up 2 bases and J gave up 5 bases; unmatched junction bases: 10. In germline, CDR1 is SGHRS, CDR2 YFSETQ. CDR3 sequence reads: CASSFLPGQGSDEQYF. The CDR3 nucleotides are TGCGCCAGCAGCTTCCTTCCGGGACAGGGGTCGGACGAGCAGTACTTC.

The chain employs TRBV30 and TRBJ2-2, with TRBD2 matching 7 bases. V lost 1 base and J lost 0; bases outside the gene matches: 5. Per the germline V gene, CDR1 is GTSNPN and CDR2 is SVGIG (reference sequence). CDR3 size: 16 residues. CDR3 sequence (DNA): TGTGCCTGGAGTGGAGTCCTAGCGGCGAACACCGGGGAGCTGTTTTTT. This encodes CAWSGVLAANTGELFF. Full variable domain (missing parts from reference TRBV30 and TRBJ2-2): SQTIHQWPATLVQPVGSPLSLECTVEGTSNPNLYWYRQAAGRGLQLLFYSVGIGQISSEVPQNLSASRPQDRQFILSSKKLLLSDSGFYLCAWSGVLAANTGELFFGEGSRLTVL.

The CDR3 nucleotides read TGTGCCAGCAGCTTAGGTAGCGGGAGCGGGGAGACCCAGTACTTC. Its protein is CASSLGSGSGETQYF. This chain links TRBV11-2 with TRBJ2-5; TRBD2 matches 9 bases. The CDR3 loop spans 15 amino acids. The ends lost 1 base at V and 5 bases at J; junction bases unmatched: 5. Germline assignment: CDR1 SGHAT and CDR2 FQNNGV.

This clone was detected once. The rearrangement links TRBV4-2 to TRBJ1-3; perhaps TRBD1 as D (5 bases). This CDR3 region has 17 residues. Germline assignment: CDR1 LGHNA and CDR2 YNFKEQ. The ends were cut back, 4 bases at V and 0 bases at J, with 16 bases in the middle. Here the CDR3 reads CASSPAGGELSGNTIYF. In DNA, the CDR3 is TGTGCCAGCAGCCCGGCCGGGGGGGAACTCTCTGGAAACACCATATATTTT.